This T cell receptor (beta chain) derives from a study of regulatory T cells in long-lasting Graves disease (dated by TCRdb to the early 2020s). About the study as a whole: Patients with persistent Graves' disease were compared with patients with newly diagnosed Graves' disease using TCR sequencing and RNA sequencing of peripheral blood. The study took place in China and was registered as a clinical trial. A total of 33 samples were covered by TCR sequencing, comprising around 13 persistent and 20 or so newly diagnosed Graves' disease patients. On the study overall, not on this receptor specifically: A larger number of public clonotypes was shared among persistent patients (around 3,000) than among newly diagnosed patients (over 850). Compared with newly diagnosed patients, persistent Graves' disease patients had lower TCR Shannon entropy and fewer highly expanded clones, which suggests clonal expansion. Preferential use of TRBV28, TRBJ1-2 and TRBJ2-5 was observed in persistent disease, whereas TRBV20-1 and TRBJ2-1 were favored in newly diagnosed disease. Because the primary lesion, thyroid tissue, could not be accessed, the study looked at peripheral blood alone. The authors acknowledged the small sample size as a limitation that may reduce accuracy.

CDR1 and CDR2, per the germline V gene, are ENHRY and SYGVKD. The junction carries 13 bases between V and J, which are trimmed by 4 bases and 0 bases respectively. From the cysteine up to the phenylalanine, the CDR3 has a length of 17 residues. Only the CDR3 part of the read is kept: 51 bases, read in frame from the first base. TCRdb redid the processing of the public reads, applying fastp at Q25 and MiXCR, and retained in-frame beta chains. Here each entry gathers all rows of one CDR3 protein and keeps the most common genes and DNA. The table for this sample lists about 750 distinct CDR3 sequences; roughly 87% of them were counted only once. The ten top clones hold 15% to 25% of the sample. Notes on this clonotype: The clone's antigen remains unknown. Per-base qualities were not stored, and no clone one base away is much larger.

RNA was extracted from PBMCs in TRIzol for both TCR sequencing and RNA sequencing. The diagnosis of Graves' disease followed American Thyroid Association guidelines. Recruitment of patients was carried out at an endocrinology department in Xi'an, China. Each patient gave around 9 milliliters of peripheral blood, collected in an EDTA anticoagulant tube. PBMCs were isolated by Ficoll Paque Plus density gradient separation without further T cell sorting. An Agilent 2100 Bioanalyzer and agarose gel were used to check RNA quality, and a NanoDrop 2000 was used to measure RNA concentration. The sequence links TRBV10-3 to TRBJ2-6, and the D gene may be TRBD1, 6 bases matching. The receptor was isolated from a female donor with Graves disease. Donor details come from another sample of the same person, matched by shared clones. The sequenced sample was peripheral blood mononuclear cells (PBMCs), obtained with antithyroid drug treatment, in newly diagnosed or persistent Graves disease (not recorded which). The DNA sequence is TGTGCCATCAGTGGAGGACAGAGAGACTCTGGGGCCAACGTCCTGACTTTC. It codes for CAISGGQRDSGANVLTF.